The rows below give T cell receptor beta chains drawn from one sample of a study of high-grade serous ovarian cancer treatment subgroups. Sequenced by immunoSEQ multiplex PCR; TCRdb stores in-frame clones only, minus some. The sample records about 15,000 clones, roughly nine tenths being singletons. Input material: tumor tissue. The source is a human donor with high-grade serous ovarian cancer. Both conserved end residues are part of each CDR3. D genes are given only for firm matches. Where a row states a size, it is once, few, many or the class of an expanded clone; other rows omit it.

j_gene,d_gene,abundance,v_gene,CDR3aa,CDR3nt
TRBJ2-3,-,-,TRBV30,CAWSVSSSITDTQYF,TGTGCCTGGAGTGTATCCTCTAGTATCACAGATACGCAGTATTTT
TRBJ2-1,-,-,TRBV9,CASSFDRSQQFF,TGTGCCAGCAGCTTCGACAGGAGCCAGCAGTTCTTC
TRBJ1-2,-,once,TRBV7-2,CASSLSENTTPIYGYTF,TGTGCCAGCAGCTTATCAGAGAACACAACGCCTATATATGGCTACACCTTC
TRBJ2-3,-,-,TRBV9,CASSGTGPTDTQYF,TGTGCCAGCAGCGGGACCGGACCCACAGATACGCAGTATTTT
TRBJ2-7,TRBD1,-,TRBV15,CATSRDRGLVYEQYF,TGTGCCACCAGCAGAGACAGGGGGCTTGTTTACGAGCAGTACTTC
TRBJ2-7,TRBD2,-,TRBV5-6,CASSLRDIAGGPSEQYF,TGTGCCAGCAGCTTGAGGGATATAGCGGGGGGGCCATCGGAGCAGTACTTC
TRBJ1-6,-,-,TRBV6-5,CASRNQGFNNSPLHF,TGTGCCAGCAGAAACCAGGGTTTTAATAATTCACCCCTCCACTTT
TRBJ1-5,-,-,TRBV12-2,CASRLRVRGMDQPQHF,TGTGCAAGTCGCCTACGCGTCAGGGGGATGGATCAGCCCCAGCATTTT
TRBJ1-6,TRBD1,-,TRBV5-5,CASSIVWGQRSSYNSPLHF,TGTGCCAGCAGCATAGTATGGGGACAGCGAAGCTCCTATAATTCACCCCTCCACTTT
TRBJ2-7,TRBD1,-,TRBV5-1,CASSWGTGYEQYF,TGCGCCAGCAGCTGGGGGACAGGGTACGAGCAGTACTTC
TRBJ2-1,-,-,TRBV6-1,CASRGPGGEQFF,TGTGCCAGCAGAGGCCCTGGCGGTGAGCAGTTCTTC
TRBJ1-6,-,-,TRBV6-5,CASSYSVGVGRHHF,TGTGCCAGCAGTTACTCGGTGGGGGTTGGAAGGCACCACTTT
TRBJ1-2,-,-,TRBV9,CASSEGSVGGYTF,TGTGCCAGCAGCGAGGGGAGTGTGGGGGGCTACACCTTC
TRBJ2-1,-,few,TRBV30,CAWSVGGAGTEQFF,TGTGCCTGGAGTGTTGGAGGGGCTGGGACTGAGCAGTTCTTC
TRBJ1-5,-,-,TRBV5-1,CASSLEGHNQPQHF,TGCGCCAGCAGCTTGGAGGGACACAATCAGCCCCAGCATTTT
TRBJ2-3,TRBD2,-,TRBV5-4,CASSSSGGTTDTQYF,TGTGCCAGCAGCTCTAGCGGGGGGACCACAGATACGCAGTATTTT
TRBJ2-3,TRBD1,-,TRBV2,CAAQQGVHSTDTQYF,TGTGCCGCACAACAGGGGGTTCATAGCACAGATACGCAGTATTTT
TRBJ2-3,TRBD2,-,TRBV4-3,CASSQEFGLAGGTDTQYF,TGCGCCAGCAGCCAAGAGTTTGGGCTAGCGGGGGGCACAGATACGCAGTATTTT
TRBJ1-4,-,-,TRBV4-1,CASSQVTGRNEKLFF,TGCGCCAGCAGCCAAGTGACCGGACGAAATGAAAAACTGTTTTTT
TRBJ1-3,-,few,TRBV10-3,CAISESSGSRPSGNTIYF,TGTGCCATCAGTGAGTCGAGTGGAAGCCGTCCCTCTGGAAACACCATATATTTT